This T cell receptor beta chain was identified during a study of T cell changes during pregnancy in multiple sclerosis. Some clones are missing from TCRdb's copy, which holds only in-frame ones; the method was immunoSEQ multiplex PCR. The sample comprises about 87,000 clones, about 94% of which are singletons, and less than 1.5% rests with the top ten. The starting material was peripheral blood, obtained in the third trimester of pregnancy. The TCR comes from a female donor in good health, enrolled as a control in a pregnancy study.

The CDR3 DNA reads TGTGCCAGCGCCGGGGGTCGAGGGGTTTTGTGGAGCAATCAGCCCCAGCATTTT. Translated: CASAGGRGVLWSNQPQHF. The chain combines TRBV2 with TRBJ1-5; possible D gene TRBD1, 5 bases. Trimming took 8 bases from V and 1 from J, leaving 24 bases between them. The germline V gene encodes CDR1 SNHLY and CDR2 FYNNEI. This CDR3 contains 18 residues.